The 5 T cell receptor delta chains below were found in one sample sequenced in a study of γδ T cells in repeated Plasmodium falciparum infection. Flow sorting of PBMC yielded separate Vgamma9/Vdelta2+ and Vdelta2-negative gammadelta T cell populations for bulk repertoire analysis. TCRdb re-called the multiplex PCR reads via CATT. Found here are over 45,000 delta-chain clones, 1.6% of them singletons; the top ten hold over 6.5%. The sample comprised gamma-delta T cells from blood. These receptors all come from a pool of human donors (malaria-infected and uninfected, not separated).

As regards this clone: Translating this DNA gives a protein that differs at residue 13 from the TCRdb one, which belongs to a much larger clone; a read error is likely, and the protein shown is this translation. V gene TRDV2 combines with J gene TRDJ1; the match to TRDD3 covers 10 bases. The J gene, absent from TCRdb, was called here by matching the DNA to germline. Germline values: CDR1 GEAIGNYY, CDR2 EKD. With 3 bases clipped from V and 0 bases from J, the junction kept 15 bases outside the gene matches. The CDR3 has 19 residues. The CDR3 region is CACDPVLGDRRKHTDKLIF. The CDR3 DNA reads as TGTGCCTGTGACCCCGTACTGGGGGATCGAAGGAAGCACACCGATAAACTCATCTTT.

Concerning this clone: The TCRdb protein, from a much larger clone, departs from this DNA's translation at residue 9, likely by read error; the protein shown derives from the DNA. The CDR3 reads CACDTEEEDGTDKLIF. CDR3 DNA sequence: TGTGCCTGTGACACCGAGGAAGAAGATGGCACCGATAAACTCATCTTT. This rearrangement joins TRDV2 to TRDJ1; no clear D gene. TCRdb is silent on the J gene; assignment here came from matching the DNA to germline. Germline V gene data show CDR1 as GEAIGNYY and CDR2 as EKD. The CDR3 has 16 residues. Trimming removed 0 bases from V and 1 base from J, with 14 bases in between.

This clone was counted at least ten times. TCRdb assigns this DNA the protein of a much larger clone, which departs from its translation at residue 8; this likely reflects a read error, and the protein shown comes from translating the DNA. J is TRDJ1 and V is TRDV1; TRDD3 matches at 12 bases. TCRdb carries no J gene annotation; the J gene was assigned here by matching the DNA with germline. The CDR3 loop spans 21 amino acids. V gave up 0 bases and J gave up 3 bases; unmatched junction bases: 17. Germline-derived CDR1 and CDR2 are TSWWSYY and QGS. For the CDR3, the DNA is TGTGCTCTTGGGGAACTAGCTGTGAGGGTGGTACTGGGGGATACCGCCGATAAACTCATCTTT. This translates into CALGELAVRVVLGDTADKLIF.

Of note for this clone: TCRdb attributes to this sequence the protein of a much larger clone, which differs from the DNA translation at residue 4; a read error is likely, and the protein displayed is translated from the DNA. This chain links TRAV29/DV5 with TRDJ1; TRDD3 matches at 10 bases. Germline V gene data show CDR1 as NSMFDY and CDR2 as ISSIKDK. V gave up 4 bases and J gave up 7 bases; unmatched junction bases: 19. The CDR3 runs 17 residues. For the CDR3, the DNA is TGTGCAGCAGCGCTTCGTATAGGGGGATACGCGCGGTTTAAACTCATCTTT. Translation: CAAALRIGGYARFKLIF. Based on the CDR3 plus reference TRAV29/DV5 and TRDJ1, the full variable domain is DQQVKQNSPSLSVQEGRISILNCDYTNSMFDYFLWYKKYPAEGPTFLISISSIKDKNEDGRFTVFLNKSAKHLSLHIVPSQPGDSAVYFCAAALRIGGYARFKLIFGKGTRVTVEP.

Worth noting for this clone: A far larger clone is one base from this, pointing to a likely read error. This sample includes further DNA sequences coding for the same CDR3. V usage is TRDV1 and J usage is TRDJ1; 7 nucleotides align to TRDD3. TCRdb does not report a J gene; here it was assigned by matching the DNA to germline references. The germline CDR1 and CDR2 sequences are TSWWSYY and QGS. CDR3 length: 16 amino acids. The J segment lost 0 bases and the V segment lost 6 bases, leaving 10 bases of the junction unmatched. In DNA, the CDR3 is TGTGCTCTTGGCCCCCTGGGGGTCGAGCACACCGATAAACTCATCTTT. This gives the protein CALGPLGVEHTDKLIF.